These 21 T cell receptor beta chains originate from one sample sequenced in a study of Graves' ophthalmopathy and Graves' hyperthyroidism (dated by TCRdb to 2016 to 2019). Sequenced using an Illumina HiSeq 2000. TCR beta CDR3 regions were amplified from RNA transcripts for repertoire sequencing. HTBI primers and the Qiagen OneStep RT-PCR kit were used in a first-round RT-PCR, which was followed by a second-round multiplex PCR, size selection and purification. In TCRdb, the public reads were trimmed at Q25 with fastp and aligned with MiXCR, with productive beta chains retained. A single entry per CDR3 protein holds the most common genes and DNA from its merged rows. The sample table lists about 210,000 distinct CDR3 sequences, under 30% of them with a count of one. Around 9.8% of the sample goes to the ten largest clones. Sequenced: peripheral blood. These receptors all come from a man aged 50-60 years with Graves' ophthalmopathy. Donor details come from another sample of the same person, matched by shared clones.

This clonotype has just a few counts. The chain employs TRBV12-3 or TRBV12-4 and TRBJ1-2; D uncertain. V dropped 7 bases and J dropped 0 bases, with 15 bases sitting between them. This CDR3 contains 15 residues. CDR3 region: CASKTHSAANYGYTF. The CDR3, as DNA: TGTGCCAGCAAAACCCACAGTGCCGCTAACTATGGCTACACCTTC.

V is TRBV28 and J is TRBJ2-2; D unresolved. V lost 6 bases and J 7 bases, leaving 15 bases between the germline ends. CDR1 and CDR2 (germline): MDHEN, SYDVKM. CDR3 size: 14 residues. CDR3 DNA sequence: TGTGCCAGCAGGGCAGCACAACGGTTCGGGGAGCTGTTTTTT. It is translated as CASRAAQRFGELFF.

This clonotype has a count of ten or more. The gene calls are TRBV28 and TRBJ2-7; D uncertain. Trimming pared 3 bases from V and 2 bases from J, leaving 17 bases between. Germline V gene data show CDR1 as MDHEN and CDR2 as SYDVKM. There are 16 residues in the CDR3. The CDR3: CASSFSYGVVAYEQYF. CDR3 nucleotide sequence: TGTGCCAGCAGTTTTTCTTATGGGGTTGTAGCCTACGAGCAGTACTTC.

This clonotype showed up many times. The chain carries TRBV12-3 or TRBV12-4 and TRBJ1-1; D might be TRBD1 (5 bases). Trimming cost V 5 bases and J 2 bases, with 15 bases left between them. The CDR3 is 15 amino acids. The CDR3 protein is CASSRGGHINTEAFF. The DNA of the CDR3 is TGTGCCAGCAGTAGAGGAGGACATATCAACACTGAAGCTTTCTTT.

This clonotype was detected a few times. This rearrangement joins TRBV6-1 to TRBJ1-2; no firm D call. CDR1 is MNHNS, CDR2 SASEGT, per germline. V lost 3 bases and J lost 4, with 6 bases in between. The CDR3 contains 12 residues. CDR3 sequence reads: CASSDQRYGYTF. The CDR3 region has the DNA TGTGCCAGCAGTGACCAGCGCTATGGCTACACCTTC.

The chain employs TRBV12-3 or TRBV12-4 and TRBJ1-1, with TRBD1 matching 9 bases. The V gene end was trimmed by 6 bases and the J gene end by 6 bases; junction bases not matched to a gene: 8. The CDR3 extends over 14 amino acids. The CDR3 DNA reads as TGTGCCAGCAGCACCGGACAGGGGTCGGCTGAAGCTTTCTTT. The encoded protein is CASSTGQGSAEAFF.

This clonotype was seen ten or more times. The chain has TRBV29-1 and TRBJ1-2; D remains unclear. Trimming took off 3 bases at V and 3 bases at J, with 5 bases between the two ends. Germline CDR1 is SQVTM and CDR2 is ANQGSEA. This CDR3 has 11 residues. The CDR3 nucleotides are TGCAGCGTTGATTCCTACTATGGCTACACCTTC. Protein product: CSVDSYYGYTF.

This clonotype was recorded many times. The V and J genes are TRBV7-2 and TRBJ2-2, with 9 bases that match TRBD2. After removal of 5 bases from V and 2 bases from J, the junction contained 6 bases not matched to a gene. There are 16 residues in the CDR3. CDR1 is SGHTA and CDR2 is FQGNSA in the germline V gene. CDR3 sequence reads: CASSVVAGANTGELFF. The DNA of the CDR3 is TGTGCCAGCAGCGTAGTAGCGGGAGCCAACACCGGGGAGCTGTTTTTT.

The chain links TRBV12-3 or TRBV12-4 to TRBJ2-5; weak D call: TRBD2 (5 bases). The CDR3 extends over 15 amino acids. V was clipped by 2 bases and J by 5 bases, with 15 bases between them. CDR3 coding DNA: TGTGCCAGCAGTTTAACCGCGGGCGGCTCGGAGACCCAGTACTTC. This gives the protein CASSLTAGGSETQYF.

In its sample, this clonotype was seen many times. In nucleotides, the CDR3 is TGTGCCAGCAGACAGGACAACTCCTACGAGCAGTACTTC. Translated, it gives CASRQDNSYEQYF. The rearrangement links TRBV12-3 or TRBV12-4 to TRBJ2-7; perhaps TRBD1 as D (5 bases). The V end was cut by 6 bases, the J end by 0 bases, with 9 bases between. There are 13 residues in the CDR3.

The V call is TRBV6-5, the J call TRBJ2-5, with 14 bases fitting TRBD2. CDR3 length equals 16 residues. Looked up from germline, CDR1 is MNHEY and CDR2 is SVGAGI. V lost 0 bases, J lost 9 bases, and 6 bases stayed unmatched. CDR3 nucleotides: TGTGCCAGCAGTTACTCGGGGACTAGCGGGAGTGAGGCCCAGTACTTC. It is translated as CASSYSGTSGSEAQYF.

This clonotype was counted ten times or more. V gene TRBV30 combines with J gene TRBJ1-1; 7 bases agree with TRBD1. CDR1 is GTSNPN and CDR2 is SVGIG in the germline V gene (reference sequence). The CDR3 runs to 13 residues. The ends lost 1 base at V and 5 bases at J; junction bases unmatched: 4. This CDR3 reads CAWSEGGGTEAFF. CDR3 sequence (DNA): TGTGCCTGGAGTGAAGGGGGCGGGACTGAAGCTTTCTTT.

The CDR3 bases are TGTGCCAGCAGTATGGGACAGGAAAATAATGGCTACACCTTC. Translated: CASSMGQENNGYTF. The rearrangement links TRBV6-2 or TRBV6-3 to TRBJ1-2, with 8 nucleotides matching TRBD1. Germline CDR1 and CDR2: MNHEY and SVGEGT. Losses at the gene ends were 5 bases for V and 6 bases for J; bases not matched to a gene: 8. The CDR3 consists of 14 residues.

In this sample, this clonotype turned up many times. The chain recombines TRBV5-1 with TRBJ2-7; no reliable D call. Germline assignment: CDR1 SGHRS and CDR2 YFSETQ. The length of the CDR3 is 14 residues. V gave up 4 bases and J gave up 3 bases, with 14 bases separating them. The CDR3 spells CASSLDGFDYEQYF. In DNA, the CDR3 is TGCGCCAGCAGCCTGGATGGTTTTGACTACGAGCAGTACTTC.

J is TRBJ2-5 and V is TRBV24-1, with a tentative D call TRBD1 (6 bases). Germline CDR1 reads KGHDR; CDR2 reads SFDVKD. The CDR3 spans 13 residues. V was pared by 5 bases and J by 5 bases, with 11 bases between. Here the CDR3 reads CATSVHGQETQYF. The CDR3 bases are TGTGCCACCAGTGTGCACGGACAGGAGACCCAGTACTTC.

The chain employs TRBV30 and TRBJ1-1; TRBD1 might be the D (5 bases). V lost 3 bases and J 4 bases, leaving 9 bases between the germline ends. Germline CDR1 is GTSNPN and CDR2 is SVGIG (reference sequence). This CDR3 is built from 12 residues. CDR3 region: CAWRQVPTEAFF. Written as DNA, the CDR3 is TGTGCCTGGAGACAGGTTCCCACTGAAGCTTTCTTT.

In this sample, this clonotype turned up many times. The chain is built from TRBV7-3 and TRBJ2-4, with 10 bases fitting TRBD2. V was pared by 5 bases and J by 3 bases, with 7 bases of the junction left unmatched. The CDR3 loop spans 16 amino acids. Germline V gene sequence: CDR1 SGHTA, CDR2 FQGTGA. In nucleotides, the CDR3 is TGTGCCAGCAGCGATCTAGCGGGAGTGGGCAAAAACATTCAGTACTTC. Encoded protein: CASSDLAGVGKNIQYF.

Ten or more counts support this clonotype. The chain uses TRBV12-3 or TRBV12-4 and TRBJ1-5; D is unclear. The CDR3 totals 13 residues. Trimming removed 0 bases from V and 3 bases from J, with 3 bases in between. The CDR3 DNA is TGTGCCAGCAGTTTAGCCCTCAATCAGCCCCAGCATTTT. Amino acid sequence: CASSLALNQPQHF.

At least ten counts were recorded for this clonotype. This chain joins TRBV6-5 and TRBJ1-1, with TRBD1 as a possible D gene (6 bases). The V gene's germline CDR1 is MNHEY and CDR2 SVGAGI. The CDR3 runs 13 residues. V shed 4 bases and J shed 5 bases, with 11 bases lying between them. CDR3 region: CASSFAGETEAFF. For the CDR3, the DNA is TGTGCCAGCAGTTTTGCAGGGGAAACTGAAGCTTTCTTT.

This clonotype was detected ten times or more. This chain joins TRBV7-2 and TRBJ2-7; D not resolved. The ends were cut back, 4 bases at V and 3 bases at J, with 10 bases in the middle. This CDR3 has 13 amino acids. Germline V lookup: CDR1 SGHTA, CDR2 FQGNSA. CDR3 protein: CASSSAPNYEQYF. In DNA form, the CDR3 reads TGTGCCAGCAGCTCGGCACCGAACTACGAGCAGTACTTC.

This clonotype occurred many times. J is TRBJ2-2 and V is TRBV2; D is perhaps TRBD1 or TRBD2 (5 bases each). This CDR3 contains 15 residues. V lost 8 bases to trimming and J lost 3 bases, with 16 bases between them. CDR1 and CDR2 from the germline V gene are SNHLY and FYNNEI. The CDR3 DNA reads TGTGCCAGCGGGGACCCAGGACTCTACACCGGGGAGCTGTTTTTT. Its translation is CASGDPGLYTGELFF.